One sample yielded the 10 T cell receptor beta chains listed below, sequenced in a study of blood T cell repertoires in COVID-19. Here immunoSEQ multiplex PCR was the method, and the copy in TCRdb shows in-frame clones only, minus some. This sample has some 150,000 clones; roughly 86% occur once, and the top ten carry around 3.9%. The sample was peripheral blood. Receptors were obtained from a woman between 55 and 75 years old who had recovered from COVID-19.

V and J are TRBV28 and TRBJ1-2; 8 bases fit TRBD1. Germline V lookup: CDR1 MDHEN, CDR2 SYDVKM. The V and J ends lost 4 bases and 4 bases, in that order; junction bases with no gene match: 11. The CDR3 covers 16 residues. The CDR3 DNA follows: TGTGCCAGCAGTTCGACTATGCAGGGGGCGGGCTATGGCTACACCTTC. Amino acids: CASSSTMQGAGYGYTF.

The chain recombines TRBV3-1 (or the pseudogene TRBV3-2) with TRBJ2-5; 7 bases map to TRBD2. The CDR3 has 14 amino acids. The V and J ends lost 1 base and 8 bases, in that order; junction bases with no gene match: 7. Looked up from germline, CDR1 is LGHDT and CDR2 is YNNKEL (reference sequence). The CDR3 region has the DNA TGTGCCAGCAGCCAAGTCTCTAGCGGAGGTACCCAGTACTTC. As protein: CASSQVSSGGTQYF.

The chain carries TRBV2 and TRBJ1-2; no reliable D call. Germline V lookup: CDR1 SNHLY, CDR2 FYNNEI. Trimming shortened V by 4 bases and J by 4 bases, and 13 bases separated the two germline ends. The CDR3 is 14 residues long. DNA for the CDR3: TGTGCCAGCAGTGCCTGGGCAGCCCTCTATGGCTACACCTTC. Translated: CASSAWAALYGYTF.

As to this clone: Other DNA sequences in this sample translate to the same CDR3. J is TRBJ1-6 and V is TRBV5-1; TRBD1 might be the D (5 bases). The germline V and J ends were trimmed by 0 bases and 7 bases, with 8 bases remaining between them. The CDR3 covers 14 residues. Germline V gene data show CDR1 as SGHRS and CDR2 as YFSETQ. The CDR3 coding sequence is TGCGCCAGCAGCTTGGCCGGGGGGAATTCACCCCTCCACTTT. It yields the protein CASSLAGGNSPLHF.

The rearrangement uses TRBV11-2 and TRBJ2-1, with TRBD1 identical over 12 bases. V gave up 4 bases and J gave up 11 bases; unmatched junction bases: 9. This CDR3 contains 15 residues. Germline V CDR1 and CDR2: SGHAT, FQNNGV. The CDR3 bases are TGTGCCAGCAGCTCAGCCTGGGACAGGGGGCGGAAGCAGTTCTTC. As protein: CASSSAWDRGRKQFF.

The genes are TRBV27 and TRBJ2-3; 7 positions agree with TRBD2. V lost 6 bases to trimming and J lost 0 bases; unmatched junction nucleotides: 3. Germline V gene lookup returns CDR1 MNHEY and CDR2 SMNVEV (reference sequence). The CDR3 covers 14 residues. CDR3 amino acids: CASRRDYSTDTQYF. The DNA of the CDR3 is TGTGCCAGCAGAAGGGACTACAGCACAGATACGCAGTATTTT.

The chain is built from TRBV11-2 and TRBJ2-5, with D unclear. V was clipped by 3 bases and J by 2 bases, with 7 bases between them. Germline CDR1 and CDR2: SGHAT and FQNNGV. This CDR3 contains 13 residues. Written as DNA, the CDR3 is TGTGCCAGCAGCTTTGGGCTTCAAGAGACCCAGTACTTC. This translates into CASSFGLQETQYF.

This sequence joins TRBV19 and TRBJ2-2, with a tentative D call TRBD1 (5 bases). With 9 bases removed from V and 0 bases from J, the gap between germline ends came to 14 bases. Germline-derived CDR1 and CDR2 are LNHDA and SQIVND (reference sequence). The length of the CDR3 is 15 residues. The DNA for the CDR3 is TGTGCCAGCAGGGCCGGGCAAACGAACACCGGGGAGCTGTTTTTT. It specifies CASRAGQTNTGELFF.

The chain couples TRBV7-5 to TRBJ2-1; TRBD2, as called in the table, went unchecked against the DNA. TRBV7-5 is listed as a pseudogene. This CDR3 has 15 amino acids. CDR3 region: CVRSPGLAGGNEQFF. In DNA, the CDR3 is TGTGTCAGAAGCCCGGGACTAGCGGGAGGCAATGAGCAGTTCTTC.

The J gene is TRBJ2-5, the V gene TRBV5-4, with 9 positions matching TRBD2. Germline lookup yields CDR1 SGHNT and CDR2 YYREEE (reference sequence). The V gene end was trimmed by 1 base and the J gene end by 1 base; junction bases not matched to a gene: 5. This CDR3 is built from 16 residues. The CDR3 DNA reads TGTGCCAGCAGCTTGTCCCTAGCGGGGATCCAAGAGACCCAGTACTTC. Amino acids: CASSLSLAGIQETQYF.